Below, 20 T cell receptor beta chains from the same sample are listed, as sequenced in a study of blood T cell repertoires in COVID-19. Produced via immunoSEQ multiplex PCR; TCRdb's table is partial and in-frame only. The repertoire holds approximately 67,000 clones, less than 85% seen once, with 5% to 7.5% in the top ten. Sequences were obtained from peripheral blood. The receptors derive from a man between 60 and 75 years old with acute or convalescent COVID-19.

The chain uses TRBV20-1 and TRBJ1-5; D uncertain. V gave up 3 bases and J gave up 4 bases, with 19 bases separating them. The CDR3 covers 16 residues. Looked up from germline, CDR1 is DFQATT and CDR2 is SNEGSKA (reference sequence). Here the CDR3 reads CSASEASGMRNQPQHF. In nucleotides, the CDR3 is TGCAGTGCTAGTGAGGCCTCCGGGATGAGGAATCAGCCCCAGCATTTT.

The chain carries TRBV29-1 and TRBJ1-1; no reliable D call. Per germline, CDR1 SQVTM and CDR2 ANQGSEA. There are 13 residues in the CDR3. The V end lost 6 bases, the J end lost 1 base, and 12 bases lay between the germline ends. Written as DNA, the CDR3 is TGCAGCGTCCTAATGCACTCGAACACTGAAGCTTTCTTT. It encodes CSVLMHSNTEAFF.

The chain uses TRBV6-2 or TRBV6-3 and TRBJ1-2; no reliable D call. The CDR3 consists of 13 residues. The germline V and J ends were trimmed by 6 bases and 11 bases, with 19 bases remaining between them. From germline, CDR1 is MNHEY and CDR2 SVGEGT. The CDR3 DNA is TGTGCCAGCAGCCCTGACTTGAACCTTCAGTACACCTTC. It is translated as CASSPDLNLQYTF.

CDR3 bases: TGTGCCATCAAGAACACGGGGACTATTGATTCACCCCTCCACTTT. Its protein is CAIKNTGTIDSPLHF. The rearrangement links TRBV10-3 to TRBJ1-6; D is perhaps TRBD1 (5 bases). This CDR3 is built from 15 residues. Germline V CDR1 and CDR2: ENHRY, SYGVKD. Trimming took 7 bases from V and 8 from J, leaving 18 bases between them.

This chain joins TRBV18 and TRBJ1-4; D possibly corresponds to TRBD1 (5 bases). The V gene lost 5 bases and the J gene lost 8 bases, with 15 bases spanning the gap. The CDR3 extends over 14 amino acids. Germline V CDR1 and CDR2: KGHSH, LQKENI. CDR3 in DNA: TGTGCCAGCTCAGTGGACATTTACAGAGAAAAACTGTTTTTT. Translated, it gives CASSVDIYREKLFF. The whole variable domain, remainder taken from reference TRBV18 and TRBJ1-4, is NAGVMQNPRHLVRRRGQEARLRCSPMKGHSHVYWYRQLPEEGLKFMVYLQKENIIDESGMPKERFSAEFPKEGPSILRIQQVVRGDSAAYFCASSVDIYREKLFFGSGTQLSVL.

This chain joins TRBV19 and TRBJ2-7, with TRBD2 matching over 7 bases. Germline loops: CDR1 LNHDA, CDR2 SQIVND (reference sequence). CDR3 size: 15 residues. Germline trimming cut 3 bases from V and 3 bases from J; bases unmatched to any gene: 8. CDR3 sequence (DNA): TGTGCCAGTAGTATTGCGGGAGCGGGGATCTACGAGCAGTACTTC. As protein: CASSIAGAGIYEQYF.

This clone turned up a few times. The chain couples TRBV7-2 to TRBJ2-7, with D perhaps matching TRBD1 (6 bases). Looked up from germline, CDR1 is SGHTA and CDR2 is FQGNSA. Trimming left V 1 base short and J 6 bases short, with 16 bases between. The CDR3 runs 15 residues. This CDR3 reads CASSLGVQGSGEQYF. The CDR3 nucleotides are TGTGCCAGCAGCTTAGGGGTACAGGGATCCGGCGAGCAGTACTTC. The whole variable domain, filled in from reference TRBV7-2 and TRBJ2-7, reads GAGVSQSPSNKVTEKGKDVELRCDPISGHTALYWYRQSLGQGLEFLIYFQGNSAPDKSGLPSDRFSAERTGGSVSTLTIQRTQQEDSAVYLCASSLGVQGSGEQYFGPGTRLTVT.

This chain uses TRBV19 with TRBJ2-2; 10 positions match TRBD1. After removal of 5 bases from V and 7 bases from J, the junction contained 7 bases not matched to a gene. CDR1 is LNHDA, CDR2 SQIVND, per germline (reference sequence). The CDR3 runs 15 residues. The CDR3: CASSGGQGLFGELFF. The CDR3 nucleotides are TGTGCCAGTAGTGGGGGACAGGGGTTATTCGGGGAGCTGTTTTTT.

V gene TRBV6-5 combines with J gene TRBJ1-1, with TRBD1 as a possible D gene (6 bases). Germline V gene sequence: CDR1 MNHEY, CDR2 SVGAGI. Between the trimmed V and J ends, which lost 5 bases and 3 bases, there was a span of 10 bases. This CDR3 region has 13 residues. The CDR3 nucleotides read TGTGCCAGCAGTCCCTACAGGGACACTGAAGCTTTCTTT. Translated: CASSPYRDTEAFF.

CDR3 DNA: TGTGCCAGCAGCTTGGGACAGGGGAACACCGGGGAGCTGTTTTTT. This codes for CASSLGQGNTGELFF. The chain carries TRBV5-4 and TRBJ2-2, with TRBD1 matching over 7 bases. CDR3 length: 15 residues. V trimming: 0 bases; J trimming: 1 base; junction bases outside the gene matches: 0. From germline, CDR1 is SGHNT and CDR2 YYREEE (reference sequence).

The chain joins TRBV19 to TRBJ1-2, with a possible D match to TRBD1 (6 bases). Germline V gene lookup returns CDR1 LNHDA and CDR2 SQIVND (reference sequence). This CDR3 region has 11 residues. Between the trimmed V and J ends, which lost 7 bases and 7 bases, there was a span of 10 bases. CDR3 sequence reads: CASTLQGGYTF. The CDR3 region has the DNA TGTGCCAGTACTCTACAGGGTGGCTACACCTTC.

The chain has TRBV25-1 and TRBJ2-1; 8 bases fit TRBD2. This CDR3 is 13 amino acids long. The V and J ends lost 6 bases and 9 bases, in that order; junction bases with no gene match: 7. Germline assignment: CDR1 MGHDK and CDR2 SYGVNS. CDR3 in DNA: TGTGCCAGCAGAGACTCGGGAGGGCGTGAGCAGTTCTTC. It yields the protein CASRDSGGREQFF.

This clone was seen a handful of times. The chain joins TRBV5-6 to TRBJ2-3, with D possibly matching TRBD1 (5 bases). The V end lost 6 bases, the J end lost 5 bases, and 13 bases lay between the germline ends. The CDR3 extends over 13 amino acids. Germline CDR1 is SGHDT and CDR2 is YYEEEE. The CDR3 DNA follows: TGTGCCAGCACCTTAGGGGCGCGAGATACGCAGTATTTT. Translation: CASTLGARDTQYF. The whole variable domain, filled in from reference TRBV5-6 and TRBJ2-3, reads DAGVTQSPTHLIKTRGQQVTLRCSPKSGHDTVSWYQQALGQGPQFIFQYYEEEERQRGNFPDRFSGHQFPNYSSELNVNALLLGDSALYLCASTLGARDTQYFGPGTRLTVL.

The V gene is TRBV10-2, the J gene TRBJ2-5; D might be TRBD2 (5 bases). The ends were cut back, 0 bases at V and 6 bases at J, with 14 bases in the middle. Germline lookup yields CDR1 WSHSY and CDR2 SAAADI. The CDR3 loop spans 15 amino acids. The CDR3 nucleotides are TGCGCCAGCAGTGAGTCGGGTCGGGGATCGCAGACCCAGTACTTC. This sequence encodes CASSESGRGSQTQYF.

The chain uses TRBV5-1 and TRBJ2-1; a possible D gene is TRBD2 (5 bases). V was cut by 9 bases and J by 5 bases, with 18 bases left in between. CDR3 length: 14 residues. Germline V lookup: CDR1 SGHRS, CDR2 YFSETQ. The CDR3 loop is CATARATGNNEQFF. In DNA, the CDR3 is TGCGCCACGGCGCGGGCCACGGGTAACAATGAGCAGTTCTTC.

The rearrangement uses TRBV7-6 and TRBJ1-1; D unresolved. The germline V gene has CDR1 SGHVS and CDR2 FNYEAQ. This CDR3 spans 13 amino acids. Trimming pared 1 base from V and 7 bases from J, leaving 10 bases between. This chain's CDR3 is CASSLGAHSEAFF. The CDR3 DNA sequence: TGTGCCAGCAGCTTAGGGGCGCACAGTGAAGCTTTCTTT.

This chain uses TRBV6-5 with TRBJ2-5; the D gene is possibly TRBD1 (6 bases). Germline V CDR1 and CDR2: MNHEY, SVGAGI. V shed 11 bases and J shed 5 bases, with 18 bases lying between them. This CDR3 has 13 amino acids. The CDR3 region is CAGSRGPQETQYF. CDR3 nucleotides: TGTGCCGGATCCAGGGGTCCCCAGGAGACCCAGTACTTC.

CDR3 sequence (DNA): TGTGCCAGCAGCTTAACTGGAACAGGGCACACTGAAGCTTTCTTT. This encodes CASSLTGTGHTEAFF. The rearrangement uses TRBV11-2 and TRBJ1-1; D is possibly TRBD1 (6 bases). The CDR3 is 15 residues long. The V end was cut by 2 bases, the J end by 3 bases, with 13 bases between. Germline V gene lookup returns CDR1 SGHAT and CDR2 FQNNGV.

The chain is built from TRBV7-2 and TRBJ1-5, with 8 positions matching TRBD1. Germline V gene lookup returns CDR1 SGHTA and CDR2 FQGNSA. V trimming: 1 base; J trimming: 9 bases; junction bases outside the gene matches: 8. This CDR3 contains 15 residues. CDR3 DNA: TGTGCCAGCAGCTTAGACACAGGGGGTCTGAGGCCCCAGCATTTT. Translated, it gives CASSLDTGGLRPQHF.

This chain uses TRBV7-9 with TRBJ2-3, with a weak D call TRBD1 (6 bases). V gave up 5 bases and J gave up 3 bases, with 12 bases separating them. Looked up from germline, CDR1 is SEHNR and CDR2 is FQNEAQ (reference sequence). The CDR3 consists of 14 residues. Here the CDR3 DNA reads TGTGCCAGCAGCGGCACCGGGACAACAGATACGCAGTATTTT. It translates to CASSGTGTTDTQYF.